These T cell receptor beta chains were read from a single sample in a study of T-cell reconstitution after alpha-beta-depleted transplantation in children. TCRdb re-derived calls from the PCR reads in MiXCR, one entry per CDR3 protein. There are around 230,000 distinct CDR3 sequences in the sample; over 15% occur only once, and approximately 40% lies in the top ten. The sample consisted of PBMCs, mostly from graft donor cells, taken 360 days after TCRalphabeta/CD19-depleted stem cell transplant. These receptors were taken from a male patient between 2 and 10 years old who had a stem cell transplant for acute lymphoblastic leukemia, so the T cells may come from the graft donor. Both conserved end residues are part of each CDR3. A D gene is named only where the DNA matches it firmly. Rows give clone size only sometimes, using once, few, many, or a class for an expanded clone.

size,J,D,V,DNA,CDR3
few,TRBJ1-2,NA,TRBV6-1,TGTGCCAGCAGTCAACTCTCGGAAATTAACTATGGCTACACCTTC,CASSQLSEINYGYTF
NA,TRBJ1-3,NA,TRBV29-1,TGCAGCGTCCATCCAGAGAGAGGCGGAAACACCATATATTTT,CSVHPERGGNTIYF
NA,TRBJ2-7,NA,TRBV5-4,TGTGCCAGCAGCTCCAGGGACTTCCTAAGAGGACAGTACTTC,CASSSRDFLRGQYF
many,TRBJ2-7,TRBD2,TRBV20-1,TGCAGTGTGACTAGCGCAGCGGGCTACGAGCAGTACTTC,CSVTSAAGYEQYF
many,TRBJ2-1,TRBD2,TRBV7-3,TGTGCCAGCAGCTTAGGGGGGGGAGGGTCCAATGAGCAGTTCTTC,CASSLGGGGSNEQFF
NA,TRBJ2-7,NA,TRBV6-1,TGTGCCAGCAGGGGCAATATTTGGAGCGAGCAGTACTTC,CASRGNIWSEQYF
NA,TRBJ1-5,TRBD1,TRBV19,TGTGCCAGTAGTGACCGCAACTACAGGGGGGTTAATCAGCCCCAGCATTTT,CASSDRNYRGVNQPQHF
NA,TRBJ1-2,NA,TRBV15,TGTGCCACCAGCAGGGACGGACAAGCTAACTATGGCTACACCTTC,CATSRDGQANYGYTF
NA,TRBJ2-3,TRBD2,TRBV5-1,TGCGCCAGCAGCATAGCGGGGGGGGCCACAGATACGCAGTATTTT,CASSIAGGATDTQYF
NA,TRBJ2-7,NA,TRBV12-3/TRBV12-4,TGTGCCAGCAGTTTAGCATGGGGGGCCCGATCCTCCTACGAGCAGTACTTC,CASSLAWGARSSYEQYF
NA,TRBJ1-4,TRBD1,TRBV10-1,TGCGCCAGCAGTGAGGAAACAGGGGAACTGTTTTTT,CASSEETGELFF
many,TRBJ2-3,NA,TRBV20-1,TGCAGTGCTAGAGATCCACGGGCCACAGATACGCAGTATTTT,CSARDPRATDTQYF
few,TRBJ1-1,NA,TRBV5-6,TGTGCCAGCAGCTATCAATCTACTGAAGCTTTCTTT,CASSYQSTEAFF
NA,TRBJ2-1,NA,TRBV20-1,TGCAGTGCCAGGTCCTACTCTAGCGCCTACTACAATGAGCAGTTCTTC,CSARSYSSAYYNEQFF
NA,TRBJ1-2,NA,TRBV3-1,TGTGCCAGCAGCCCCCCCGGAGAGTATGGCTACACCTTC,CASSPPGEYGYTF
many,TRBJ2-7,NA,TRBV7-9,TGTGCCAGCAGTCTCCAGGGGGGAGACTACGAGCAGTACTTC,CASSLQGGDYEQYF
many,TRBJ2-3,NA,TRBV7-2,TGTGCCAGCAGCTTCCTGACTAGCACAGATACGCAGTATTTT,CASSFLTSTDTQYF
few,TRBJ2-1,TRBD1,TRBV6-2/TRBV6-3,TGTGCCAGCACCAAGGAGGTGAGGGACAGGATCGATGGTGAGCAGTTCTTC,CASTKEVRDRIDGEQFF
NA,TRBJ2-2,NA,TRBV30,TGTGCCTGGCGGGACATCCTTCGACCGAACACCGGGGAGCTGTTTTTT,CAWRDILRPNTGELFF
few,TRBJ1-1,TRBD1,TRBV5-1,TGCGCCAGCAGCCCTATACCAAGACCAAGGGGGCTTAAGGCTGAAGCTTTCTTT,CASSPIPRPRGLKAEAFF
once,TRBJ2-1,NA,TRBV11-2,TGTGCCAGCAGCTTAGACCATGGAGCCTCTGCGGCCCCCTACAATGAGCAGTTCTTC,CASSLDHGASAAPYNEQFF
few,TRBJ2-5,TRBD1,TRBV7-9,TGTGCCAGCAGCTCGACGGACAGGGGGAGCCAAGAGACCCAGTACTTC,CASSSTDRGSQETQYF